Presented here are 23 T cell receptor beta chains from one specimen sequenced in a study of T cells in Graves' hyperthyroidism and ophthalmopathy. Amplification of TCR beta CDR3 regions used RNA as the template. The study used the HTBI primer set for a first-round RT-PCR of the TCR CDR3. TCRdb ran MiXCR on the multiplex PCR reads and lists one entry per CDR3 protein. The repertoire holds roughly 750,000 distinct CDR3 sequences, with around 15% as singletons. The sample comprised blood. Receptors were obtained from a young man with Graves' hyperthyroidism.

This clonotype was seen repeatedly, ten times or more. The chain joins TRBV3-1 to TRBJ2-3; TRBD2 agrees at 8 bases. CDR1 is LGHDT, CDR2 YNNKEL, per germline (reference sequence). The ends lost 0 bases at V and 1 base at J; junction bases unmatched: 6. CDR3 length: 17 amino acids. The CDR3 loop is CASSQDLAGGGTDTQYF. The CDR3 nucleotides are TGTGCCAGCAGCCAAGATCTGGCGGGAGGAGGCACAGATACGCAGTATTTT.

This clonotype was found many times. This chain connects TRBV25-1 to TRBJ2-5, with 11 bases that match TRBD2. The germline gives CDR1 MGHDK, CDR2 SYGVNS. Trimming removed 0 bases from V and 5 bases from J; junction bases left unmatched: 11. CDR3 length equals 18 residues. The CDR3 DNA is TGTGCCAGCAGTGAATATAGACTAGCGGGATCCCGGGGGGAGACCCAGTACTTC. It yields the protein CASSEYRLAGSRGETQYF.

On this clonotype itself: It may be a read error: a sequence one base away is much more abundant. The chain combines TRBV28 with TRBJ1-1; D ambiguous. The CDR3 consists of 12 residues. The germline gives CDR1 MDHEN, CDR2 SYDVKM. The germline V and J ends were trimmed by 6 bases and 1 base, with 6 bases remaining between them. In DNA form, the CDR3 reads TGTGCCAGCAGGCAACCGAACACTGAAGCTTTCTTT. Translated: CASRQPNTEAFF.

The chain has TRBV12-5 and TRBJ2-1; D remains unclear. Germline lookup yields CDR1 LGHNT and CDR2 FRNRAP. The CDR3 is 16 residues long. V shed 5 bases and J shed 5 bases, with 19 bases lying between them. The CDR3 nucleotides are TGTGCTAGTGGTCCCCCGGGCCTTCGCCGGGACAATGAGCAGTTCTTC. It yields the protein CASGPPGLRRDNEQFF.

This clonotype has ten or more counts. The chain has TRBV20-1 and TRBJ2-7; a possible D gene is TRBD2 (6 bases). V gave up 6 bases and J gave up 2 bases, with 11 bases separating them. Germline-derived CDR1 and CDR2 are DFQATT and SNEGSKA (reference sequence). The length of the CDR3 is 12 residues. As DNA, the CDR3 is TGCAGTGCGGGCGGGAATCCCTACGAGCAGTACTTC. Translating it yields CSAGGNPYEQYF.

This clonotype was observed a few times. Compared with germline, one end of the junction differs, possibly owing to a read error. The J gene is TRBJ2-7, the V gene TRBV6-1; possible D gene TRBD2, 6 bases. The CDR3 totals 14 residues. Germline V lookup: CDR1 MNHNS, CDR2 SASEGT. The chain's CDR3 is CASRRDFVSDEQYF. In nucleotides, the CDR3 is TGTGCCAGCAGGCGGGACTTTGTCTCCGACGAGCAGTACTTC.

The genes are TRBV6-1 and TRBJ2-7, with TRBD1 matching 7 bases. Germline CDR1 is MNHNS and CDR2 is SASEGT. The length of the CDR3 is 13 residues. V lost 8 bases and J lost 4; bases outside the gene matches: 8. CDR3 DNA: TGTGCCAGCCTCCGACAGGGTGTTTACGAGCAGTACTTC. This sequence encodes CASLRQGVYEQYF.

This clonotype was recorded at least ten times. The chain uses TRBV5-1 and TRBJ1-1; tentatively, D is TRBD1 (6 bases). The CDR3 runs 14 residues. Trimming took off 4 bases at V and 3 bases at J, with 13 bases between the two ends. Germline V CDR1 and CDR2: SGHRS, YFSETQ. CDR3 amino acids: CASSAQGVDTEAFF. In DNA, the CDR3 is TGCGCCAGCAGCGCACAGGGTGTGGACACTGAAGCTTTCTTT.

This clonotype has more than one count but fewer than ten. The chain is built from TRBV30 and TRBJ2-7; D might be TRBD2 (5 bases). Germline assignment: CDR1 GTSNPN and CDR2 SVGIG (reference sequence). The CDR3 is 14 residues long. V was trimmed by 4 bases and J by 2 bases, leaving 15 bases between them. The CDR3 nucleotides are TGTGCCTGGAATGTATTCGGGGAAACCTACGAGCAGTACTTC. Translated: CAWNVFGETYEQYF.

The chain combines TRBV5-1 with TRBJ2-5; 9 nucleotides agree with TRBD1. Trimming at V came to 4 bases and at J to 0 bases, leaving 7 bases not matched to a gene. This CDR3 is built from 16 residues. CDR1 SGHRS and CDR2 YFSETQ come from the germline V gene. The CDR3 reads CASSPTGGTHQETQYF. DNA of the CDR3: TGCGCCAGCAGCCCGACAGGGGGTACCCACCAAGAGACCCAGTACTTC. Looking up the rest from reference TRBV5-1 and TRBJ2-5 gives the full variable domain: KAGVTQTPRYLIKTRGQQVTLSCSPISGHRSVSWYQQTPGQGLQFLFEYFSETQRNKGNFPGRFSGRQFSNSRSEMNVSTLELGDSALYLCASSPTGGTHQETQYFGPGTRLLVL.

This clonotype came up many times. The V and J genes are TRBV28 and TRBJ2-5, with 8 positions matching TRBD1. Germline V gene lookup returns CDR1 MDHEN and CDR2 SYDVKM. V lost 10 bases and J lost 3; bases outside the gene matches: 13. The CDR3 loop spans 15 amino acids. CDR3 sequence reads: CATSRGRLVEETQYF. The CDR3 region has the DNA TGTGCCACGTCCAGGGGGCGACTAGTCGAAGAGACCCAGTACTTC.

The J gene is TRBJ2-1, the V gene TRBV7-3; 8 positions agree with TRBD2. Germline V lookup: CDR1 SGHTA, CDR2 FQGTGA. The CDR3 extends over 15 amino acids. The V gene end was trimmed by 0 bases and the J gene end by 2 bases; junction bases not matched to a gene: 0. As DNA, the CDR3 is TGTGCCAGCAGCTTAACGCGGGAGGCCTACAATGAGCAGTTCTTC. It codes for CASSLTREAYNEQFF.

The chain uses TRBV27 and TRBJ1-5; no definite D call. Germline assignment: CDR1 MNHEY and CDR2 SMNVEV (reference sequence). The CDR3 contains 15 residues. CDR3: CASLPGFWSNQPQHF. In nucleotides, the CDR3 is TGTGCTAGCCTCCCCGGGTTCTGGAGCAATCAGCCCCAGCATTTT.

The chain joins TRBV5-5 to TRBJ1-2; D gene ambiguous. V lost 2 bases to trimming and J lost 2 bases, with 7 bases between them. The germline gives CDR1 SGHKS, CDR2 YYEKEE (reference sequence). There are 13 residues in the CDR3. The CDR3 loop is CASSFGLNYGYTF. The DNA of the CDR3 is TGTGCCAGCAGCTTTGGGCTCAACTATGGCTACACCTTC. Based on the CDR3 plus reference TRBV5-5 and TRBJ1-2, the full variable domain is DAGVTQSPTHLIKTRGQQVTLRCSPISGHKSVSWYQQVLGQGPQFIFQYYEKEERGRGNFPDRFSARQFPNYSSELNVNALLLGDSALYLCASSFGLNYGYTFGSGTRLTVV.

Details on this clonotype: A much larger clone differs from this one at a single base, so this may be a read error. The V and J genes are TRBV28 and TRBJ2-7, with 13 nucleotides matching TRBD2. CDR1 is MDHEN and CDR2 is SYDVKM in the germline V gene. With V trimmed by 5 bases and J by 6 bases, 7 bases remained unmatched. This CDR3 spans 15 amino acids. CDR3 DNA: TGTGCCAGCAGTGACCCAACTAGCGGGAGGGCCGAGCAGTACTTC. This sequence encodes CASSDPTSGRAEQYF.

Many counts were recorded for this clonotype. The chain links TRBV30 to TRBJ1-5; no reliable D call. There are 12 residues in the CDR3. Germline values: CDR1 GTSNPN, CDR2 SVGIG (reference sequence). The V gene lost 4 bases and the J gene lost 10 bases, with 14 bases spanning the gap. CDR3 bases: TGTGCCTGGACCGTGGACGGATCTCCCCAGCATTTT. Protein product: CAWTVDGSPQHF.

This clonotype appeared a few times. V gene TRBV7-6 combines with J gene TRBJ1-1; D ambiguous. The CDR3 length is 16 residues. Trimming cost V 5 bases and J 0 bases, with 16 bases left between them. Germline-derived CDR1 and CDR2 are SGHVS and FNYEAQ. The CDR3 region is CASSPPAHSMNTEAFF. The DNA for the CDR3 is TGTGCCAGCAGCCCCCCAGCCCACAGCATGAACACTGAAGCTTTCTTT.

This clonotype was observed at least ten times. This chain uses TRBV30 with TRBJ1-2; D possibly corresponds to TRBD1 (6 bases). CDR3 size: 14 residues. The ends were cut back, 3 bases at V and 4 bases at J, with 15 bases in the middle. Germline CDR1 reads GTSNPN; CDR2 reads SVGIG (reference sequence). CDR3 sequence reads: CAWSLGATLYGYTF. Here the CDR3 DNA reads TGTGCCTGGAGCCTGGGGGCCACCCTCTATGGCTACACCTTC.

This clonotype was seen a few times. J is TRBJ1-4 and V is TRBV19; tentatively, D is TRBD1 (6 bases). Looked up from germline, CDR1 is LNHDA and CDR2 is SQIVND (reference sequence). The CDR3 consists of 14 residues. The V end was cut by 10 bases, the J end by 7 bases, with 19 bases between. CDR3 DNA: TGTGCCACACACCCGGGGGCAGGAAGTGAAAAACTGTTTTTT. Its protein product is CATHPGAGSEKLFF. Full variable domain (outside the CDR3, taken from reference TRBV19 and TRBJ1-4): DGGITQSPKYLFRKEGQNVTLSCEQNLNHDAMYWYRQDPGQGLRLIYYSQIVNDFQKGDIAEGYSVSREKKESFPLTVTSAQKNPTAFYLCATHPGAGSEKLFFGSGTQLSVL.

This clonotype was observed many times. The V call is TRBV3-1, the J call TRBJ2-5; 7 bases align to TRBD2. CDR3 length: 17 residues. The V segment lost 3 bases and the J segment 2 bases; nucleotides outside the gene matches: 12. Germline CDR1 LGHDT, CDR2 YNNKEL (reference sequence). CDR3: CASSQLFGTGGQETQYF. The CDR3 DNA sequence: TGTGCCAGCAGCCAGCTCTTTGGGACGGGAGGACAAGAGACCCAGTACTTC.

This clonotype was picked up many times. The chain employs TRBV7-2 and TRBJ2-1; 7 positions agree with TRBD2. Trimming removed 5 bases from V and 7 bases from J; junction bases left unmatched: 14. This CDR3 has 16 residues. Germline CDR1 and CDR2: SGHTA and FQGNSA. CDR3 region: CASSRSAGVGVNEQFF. The CDR3 region has the DNA TGTGCCAGCAGCAGAAGTGCGGGAGTAGGCGTAAATGAGCAGTTCTTC.

This clonotype was picked up many times. The chain recombines TRBV20-1 with TRBJ1-1, with 7 positions matching TRBD1. The J segment lost 2 bases and the V segment lost 3 bases, leaving 9 bases of the junction unmatched. CDR3 length equals 15 residues. Germline-derived CDR1 and CDR2 are DFQATT and SNEGSKA (reference sequence). In DNA form, the CDR3 reads TGCAGTGCTAGTGCCTTTGACAGGGCCAACACTGAAGCTTTCTTT. Its protein product is CSASAFDRANTEAFF.

This clonotype was detected many times. The chain has TRBV30 and TRBJ2-1; 7 bases align to TRBD1. The CDR3 spans 13 residues. Per the germline V gene, CDR1 is GTSNPN and CDR2 is SVGIG (reference sequence). Germline trimming cut 5 bases from V and 4 bases from J; bases unmatched to any gene: 5. This CDR3 is CAWAGTAYNEQFF. In DNA, the CDR3 is TGTGCCTGGGCCGGGACAGCATACAATGAGCAGTTCTTC.